One sample yielded the 9 T cell receptor beta chains listed below, sequenced in a study of blood T cell repertoires in COVID-19. Produced via immunoSEQ multiplex PCR; TCRdb's table is partial and in-frame only. The sample shows roughly 250,000 clones, about 86% of them seen only once. Sequenced material: peripheral blood. These receptors originate from a woman at least 80 years old with acute or convalescent COVID-19.

V and J are TRBV4-2 and TRBJ2-5, with 8 bases identical to TRBD1. The CDR3 contains 19 residues. Germline values: CDR1 LGHNA, CDR2 YNFKEQ. Germline trimming cut 0 bases from V and 2 bases from J; bases unmatched to any gene: 14. The CDR3 DNA reads TGTGCCAGCAGCCAAGATGGGCCAGGGGGACAGGCGAAGCAAGAGACCCAGTACTTC. Its translation: CASSQDGPGGQAKQETQYF.

This clone appeared a single time. This chain links TRBV19 with TRBJ1-1; D might be TRBD1 (6 bases). Trimming took off 5 bases at V and 4 bases at J, with 11 bases between the two ends. The CDR3 spans 13 residues. The V gene's germline CDR1 is LNHDA and CDR2 SQIVND (reference sequence). CDR3 loop: CASSSSRGTEAFF. CDR3 sequence (DNA): TGTGCCAGTAGTTCCAGCAGGGGCACTGAAGCTTTCTTT. The entire variable domain, with the rest obtained from reference TRBV19 and TRBJ1-1, is as follows: DGGITQSPKYLFRKEGQNVTLSCEQNLNHDAMYWYRQDPGQGLRLIYYSQIVNDFQKGDIAEGYSVSREKKESFPLTVTSAQKNPTAFYLCASSSSRGTEAFFGQGTRLTVV.

The sample holds one count of this clone. The chain carries TRBV7-2 and TRBJ1-3, with D maybe TRBD1 (5 bases). CDR1 and CDR2 (germline): SGHTA, FQGNSA. The CDR3 loop spans 16 amino acids. The V end lost 5 bases, the J end lost 0 bases, and 14 bases lay between the germline ends. CDR3 nucleotides: TGTGCCAGCAGCCCCGCGGGGCCGAGCTCTGGAAACACCATATATTTT. Translating gives CASSPAGPSSGNTIYF.

The DNA of the CDR3 is TGTGCCAGCAGTGCCTATAGCGGGGGGGCTGCAGATACGCAGTATTTT. It is translated as CASSAYSGGAADTQYF. The rearrangement uses TRBV6-1 and TRBJ2-3; 11 bases are shared with TRBD2. The germline CDR1 and CDR2 sequences are MNHNS and SASEGT. The CDR3 runs 16 residues. V dropped 4 bases and J dropped 4; count of bases not matched to a gene: 7.

The chain uses TRBV5-1 and TRBJ2-1, with 9 bases fitting TRBD1. The germline V gene encodes CDR1 SGHRS and CDR2 YFSETQ. The CDR3 consists of 16 residues. V dropped 4 bases and J dropped 4; count of bases not matched to a gene: 9. Here the CDR3 reads CASSPGTGLIYNEQFF. CDR3 DNA: TGCGCCAGCAGCCCGGGGACAGGGTTAATATACAATGAGCAGTTCTTC.

V usage is TRBV7-8 and J usage is TRBJ2-7; D gene uncertain. CDR1 is SGHVS, CDR2 FQNEAQ, per germline. This CDR3 region has 13 residues. Trimming left V 5 bases short and J 0 bases short, with 8 bases between. This CDR3 reads CASSHGSSYEQYF. The CDR3 DNA sequence: TGTGCCAGCAGCCATGGTAGCTCCTACGAGCAGTACTTC.

The genes are TRBV6-1 and TRBJ1-5; D gene uncertain. Per germline, CDR1 MNHNS and CDR2 SASEGT. V was shortened by 3 bases and J by 0 bases, with 6 bases between the two germline ends. The CDR3 has 14 residues. CDR3 nucleotides: TGTGCCAGCAGTGACAGATATAGCAATCAGCCCCAGCATTTT. It codes for CASSDRYSNQPQHF.

The chain is built from TRBV14 and TRBJ1-2; no clear D. V lost 5 bases and J 0 bases, leaving 7 bases between the germline ends. The germline gives CDR1 SGHDN, CDR2 FVKESK. This CDR3 contains 13 residues. This CDR3 is CASSYSTNYGYTF. In nucleotides, the CDR3 is TGTGCCAGCAGCTACAGTACTAACTATGGCTACACCTTC.

The V gene is TRBV5-1, the J gene TRBJ1-2, with TRBD1 matching over 8 bases. J gave up 6 bases and V 3 bases, and 7 bases lay outside the gene matches. Per the germline V gene, CDR1 is SGHRS and CDR2 is YFSETQ. CDR3 length equals 14 residues. CDR3 loop: CASSSGDRGDGYTF. The DNA for the CDR3 is TGCGCCAGCAGCTCCGGCGACAGGGGAGATGGCTACACCTTC.